Listed below are T cell receptor beta chains from one sample, sequenced in a study of technical replicates of blood from a few donors. Libraries were prepared by immunoSEQ multiplex PCR; TCRdb keeps only in-frame clonotypes and omits some of them. The repertoire consists of 95,000 to 100,000 clones, with approximately 96% occurring once and the leading ten covering roughly 0.22%. What was sequenced was T cells isolated from PBMCs. The receptors were gathered from a human donor in good health. Both conserved end residues are part of each CDR3. The order of the fields is D gene, V gene, clone size, J gene, CDR3 protein, CDR3 DNA. The D gene is left open where the match is weak. Size is omitted from some rows. Given values are once, few, many or a class for expanded clones.

.	TRBV5-1	.	TRBJ2-6	CASSLPVPSGANVLTF	TGCGCCAGCAGCCTTCCGGTCCCCTCTGGGGCCAACGTCCTGACTTTC
.	TRBV12-5	.	TRBJ1-1	CASGLAGMNTEAFF	TGTGCTAGTGGTTTGGCTGGCATGAACACTGAAGCTTTCTTT
.	TRBV7-3	.	TRBJ2-2	CASSPVLAAGELFF	TGTGCCAGCAGCCCCGTACTAGCCGCCGGGGAGCTGTTTTTT
.	TRBV5-6	once	TRBJ1-2	CASSNRQYGYTF	TGTGCCAGCAGCAACCGACAGTATGGCTACACCTTC
TRBD1	TRBV10-3	.	TRBJ2-5	CAISEGQGQETQYF	TGTGCCATCAGTGAGGGACAGGGGCAAGAGACCCAGTACTTC
.	TRBV6-1	.	TRBJ2-7	CASRAYPFYEQYF	TGTGCCAGCAGAGCCTACCCATTTTACGAGCAGTACTTC
.	TRBV27	once	TRBJ2-7	CASSFRARYEQYF	TGTGCCAGCAGTTTCCGCGCAAGATACGAGCAGTACTTC
.	TRBV11-3	.	TRBJ2-6	CASSLGQGRGSGANVLTF	TGTGCCAGCAGCTTAGGACAGGGGAGGGGCTCTGGGGCCAACGTCCTGACTTTC
TRBD1	TRBV5-1	.	TRBJ1-1	CASSRLGQANTEAFF	TGCGCCAGCAGCCGACTAGGACAGGCGAACACTGAAGCTTTCTTT
.	TRBV28	.	TRBJ1-1	CASSPQDTEAFF	TGTGCCAGCTCCCCCCAGGACACTGAAGCTTTCTTT
.	TRBV12-5	.	TRBJ1-3	CASGWALGAKSSGNTIYF	TGTGCTAGTGGTTGGGCCCTGGGGGCGAAAAGCTCTGGAAACACCATATATTTT
TRBD1	TRBV5-1	.	TRBJ2-7	CASQQTGDSYEQYF	TGCGCCAGCCAACAAACAGGGGACTCCTACGAGCAGTACTTC
.	TRBV14	.	TRBJ2-1	CASSPRWHNEQFF	TGTGCCAGCAGCCCCCGATGGCACAATGAGCAGTTCTTC
TRBD1	TRBV30	.	TRBJ1-2	CAWEGEDRYNYGYTF	TGTGCCTGGGAGGGTGAGGACAGGTATAACTATGGCTACACCTTC
TRBD1	TRBV27	once	TRBJ1-5	CASSSGQGYSNQPQHF	TGTGCCAGCAGTTCAGGACAGGGTTATAGCAATCAGCCCCAGCATTTT
TRBD2	TRBV10-1	.	TRBJ2-1	CASSLGTSGVNEQFF	TGCGCCAGCAGTCTTGGGACTAGCGGGGTCAATGAGCAGTTCTTC
TRBD2	TRBV5-1	.	TRBJ2-5	CASSFSGTSEETQYF	TGCGCCAGCAGCTTCTCCGGGACTAGCGAAGAGACCCAGTACTTC
TRBD2	TRBV5-1	.	TRBJ2-7	CASSLGAGGPYEQYF	TGCGCCAGCAGCTTGGGGGCGGGAGGGCCGTACGAGCAGTACTTC
.	TRBV7-9	.	TRBJ1-1	CASSLGQVMNTEAFF	TGTGCCAGCAGCTTAGGACAGGTCATGAACACTGAAGCTTTCTTT
TRBD1	TRBV6-5	.	TRBJ1-1	CASRGQGTEAFF	TGTGCCAGCAGGGGACAGGGCACTGAAGCTTTCTTT
.	TRBV7-2	.	TRBJ2-3	CASSSWSLVPSTDTQYF	TGTGCCAGCAGCTCGTGGAGCTTGGTCCCTAGCACAGATACGCAGTATTTT
.	TRBV6-1	.	TRBJ2-1	CASSEGAYNEQFF	TGTGCCAGCAGTGAAGGAGCCTACAATGAGCAGTTCTTC
.	TRBV7-9	once	TRBJ2-2	CASSLHRDGELFF	TGTGCCAGCAGCTTGCACCGGGACGGGGAGCTGTTTTTT
.	TRBV28	.	TRBJ1-2	CASSPTENYGYTF	TGTGCCAGCAGCCCGACAGAAAACTATGGCTACACCTTC
TRBD2	TRBV15	.	TRBJ2-5	CATSSGGGSETQYF	TGTGCCACCAGCAGTGGCGGGGGGAGCGAGACCCAGTACTTC
TRBD1	TRBV2	.	TRBJ2-5	CASQSRTGPQETQYF	TGTGCCAGCCAGTCCAGGACAGGGCCCCAAGAGACCCAGTACTTC
TRBD2	TRBV7-3	.	TRBJ2-3	CASKRAGTTDTQYF	TGTGCCAGCAAAAGAGCGGGGACCACAGATACGCAGTATTTT
TRBD2	TRBV6-5	.	TRBJ2-1	CASSYSPSGRVNEQFF	TGTGCCAGCAGTTACTCGCCCAGCGGGAGGGTGAATGAGCAGTTCTTC
.	TRBV5-4	.	TRBJ1-6	CASGPGHLREGSPLHF	TGTGCCAGCGGACCGGGACATTTAAGGGAGGGTTCACCCCTCCACTTT
TRBD1	TRBV9	.	TRBJ2-2	CASSAGQGGDTGELFF	TGTGCCAGCAGCGCGGGACAGGGGGGGGACACCGGGGAGCTGTTTTTT
.	TRBV4-1	.	TRBJ2-1	CASSQDSATSADEQFF	TGCGCCAGCAGCCAAGATAGCGCGACTAGTGCAGATGAGCAGTTCTTC
.	TRBV19	once	TRBJ1-1	CAGSRGMNTEAFF	TGTGCCGGCTCACGGGGGATGAACACTGAAGCTTTCTTT
TRBD1	TRBV2	.	TRBJ1-5	CASSELGQGAQPQHF	TGTGCCAGCAGTGAGCTAGGACAGGGGGCTCAGCCCCAGCATTTT
TRBD2	TRBV7-6	.	TRBJ2-1	CASSLPTSGRYNEQFF	TGTGCCAGCAGCTTACCGACTAGCGGGAGGTACAATGAGCAGTTCTTC
.	TRBV11-2	.	TRBJ1-3	CASSSLKTDRFWSGNTIYF	TGTGCCAGCAGCTCCCTCAAAACCGACAGGTTTTGGTCTGGAAACACCATATATTTT
.	TRBV5-5	.	TRBJ1-2	CASSLGGQGGYTF	TGTGCCAGCAGCTTGGGGGGTCAGGGTGGCTACACCTTC
TRBD1	TRBV27	once	TRBJ2-7	CASSLLGQGFYEQYF	TGTGCCAGCAGTTTACTGGGACAGGGCTTTTACGAGCAGTACTTC
.	TRBV19	.	TRBJ2-2	CASSIQLRVLTGELFF	TGTGCCAGTAGTATACAGTTACGGGTTCTCACCGGGGAGCTGTTTTTT
.	TRBV6-1	.	TRBJ1-5	CASSELWGGTGGNQPQHF	TGTGCCAGCAGTGAACTTTGGGGGGGTACCGGGGGCAATCAGCCCCAGCATTTT
TRBD2	TRBV6-5	.	TRBJ2-1	CASSPGLGSEQFF	TGTGCCAGCAGTCCGGGACTAGGTTCTGAGCAGTTCTTC
.	TRBV6-5	.	TRBJ2-1	CASSYGGGSYNEQFF	TGTGCCAGCAGTTACGGCGGGGGCAGTTACAATGAGCAGTTCTTC
TRBD1	TRBV19	.	TRBJ2-7	CASSKGQDLFGYEQYF	TGTGCCAGTAGTAAAGGACAGGACCTCTTCGGCTACGAGCAGTACTTC
.	TRBV5-6	.	TRBJ2-7	CASRQAFLGAGAKDYEQYF	TGTGCCAGCAGACAAGCCTTTTTGGGGGCGGGAGCGAAGGACTACGAGCAGTACTTC
TRBD1	TRBV2	.	TRBJ2-6	CASSWDSKGSVGANVLTF	TGTGCCAGCAGTTGGGACAGTAAAGGGTCCGTTGGGGCCAACGTCCTGACTTTC
TRBD1	TRBV2	.	TRBJ2-7	CASSEVGQASYEQYF	TGTGCCAGCAGTGAAGTGGGACAGGCTTCCTACGAGCAGTACTTC
.	TRBV18	.	TRBJ2-5	CASSPMEGAETQYF	TGTGCCAGCTCACCAATGGAGGGGGCTGAGACCCAGTACTTC
TRBD2	TRBV7-2	.	TRBJ2-7	CASSLAPGLAIDEQYF	TGTGCCAGCAGCTTAGCGCCGGGACTAGCGATTGACGAGCAGTACTTC
.	TRBV4-1	.	TRBJ2-7	CASSQRSQTYEQYF	TGCGCCAGCAGCCAACGATCACAGACCTACGAGCAGTACTTC
.	TRBV5-1	once	TRBJ1-6	CASSLVAGDNSPLHF	TGCGCCAGCAGCTTGGTCGCAGGGGATAATTCACCCCTCCACTTT
.	TRBV9	.	TRBJ2-3	CASSLGLADTQYF	TGTGCCAGCAGCCTGGGACTCGCAGATACGCAGTATTTT
.	TRBV5-6	.	TRBJ1-1	CASSLVPDTEAFF	TGTGCCAGCAGCTTGGTTCCCGACACTGAAGCTTTCTTT
TRBD1	TRBV28	.	TRBJ1-5	CASQQSRLGTANQPQHF	TGTGCCAGCCAGCAGTCCCGGCTCGGGACAGCTAATCAGCCCCAGCATTTT
TRBD1	TRBV19	.	TRBJ1-5	CASRGQINQPQHF	TGTGCCAGCCGGGGACAGATTAATCAGCCCCAGCATTTT
TRBD1	TRBV6-1	.	TRBJ1-3	CASRGTGLTIYF	TGTGCCAGCAGGGGGACAGGGCTGACCATATATTTT
TRBD2	TRBV10-3	.	TRBJ2-2	CAITPGLAGGPNTGELFF	TGTGCCATCACTCCCGGACTAGCGGGGGGCCCCAACACCGGGGAGCTGTTTTTT
TRBD1	TRBV29-1	.	TRBJ2-1	CSVETQGPHNEQFF	TGCAGCGTTGAAACACAGGGGCCCCACAATGAGCAGTTCTTC
TRBD1	TRBV5-1	.	TRBJ2-7	CASSRGDRVNYEQYF	TGCGCCAGCAGCAGAGGGGACAGGGTCAACTACGAGCAGTACTTC
TRBD2	TRBV4-2	.	TRBJ2-1	CASSQDRNSGSMEQFF	TGTGCCAGCAGCCAAGATCGGAATAGCGGGAGCATGGAGCAGTTCTTC
.	TRBV2	.	TRBJ1-1	CASSAKPGNTEAFF	TGTGCCAGCAGCGCGAAGCCCGGGAACACTGAAGCTTTCTTT